The 11 T cell receptor beta chains below come from one sample, sequenced in a study of shared T cell receptors in the human thymus. Generated by immunoSEQ multiplex PCR, the TCRdb table keeps only in-frame clones and is missing some. The sample has roughly 550,000 clones, 75% to 80% seen once; the top ten hold approximately 0.013%. These data were also reused for a study on human thymus T cells.

Sequenced input: thymocytes. These receptors came from a boy under three years old with a congenital heart defect.

The gene calls are TRBV4-1 and TRBJ2-2; D is ambiguous. V lost 3 bases to trimming and J lost 4 bases, with 6 bases between them. The CDR3 consists of 13 residues. Germline V gene sequence: CDR1 MGHRA, CDR2 YSYEKL. The CDR3 DNA sequence: TGCGCCAGCAGCCAGAGCGTCACCGGGGAGCTGTTTTTT. Amino acid sequence: CASSQSVTGELFF.

This sequence joins TRBV4-2 and TRBJ2-6; D uncertain. This CDR3 region has 16 residues. Between the trimmed V and J ends, which lost 0 bases and 0 bases, there was a span of 6 bases. Germline assignment: CDR1 LGHNA and CDR2 YNFKEQ. CDR3: CASSQEEFSGANVLTF. The CDR3 DNA is TGTGCCAGCAGCCAAGAGGAGTTCTCTGGGGCCAACGTCCTGACTTTC.

The chain uses TRBV6-6 and TRBJ2-5; 15 nucleotides match TRBD2. V gave up 6 bases and J gave up 1 base; unmatched junction bases: 3. Germline CDR1 MNHNY, CDR2 SVGAGI (reference sequence). This CDR3 region has 16 residues. The CDR3 is CASSRTSGRAQETQYF. For the CDR3, the DNA is TGTGCCAGCAGCCGGACTAGCGGGAGGGCCCAAGAGACCCAGTACTTC.

The chain uses TRBV15 and TRBJ2-5; 7 bases map to TRBD1. CDR1 is LNHNV, CDR2 YYDKDF, per germline (reference sequence). This CDR3 is built from 15 residues. V was pared by 4 bases and J by 2 bases, with 7 bases of the junction left unmatched. The chain's CDR3 is CATSINRGPQETQYF. CDR3 nucleotide sequence: TGTGCCACCAGCATAAACAGGGGCCCTCAAGAGACCCAGTACTTC.

The chain couples TRBV4-2 to TRBJ2-2, with 11 nucleotides matching TRBD1. Per germline, CDR1 LGHNA and CDR2 YNFKEQ. CDR3 size: 16 residues. With 3 bases clipped from V and 5 bases from J, the junction kept 5 bases outside the gene matches. In DNA, the CDR3 is TGTGCCAGCAGCCAGGGGGACAGGGGGAGGACCGGGGAGCTGTTTTTT. It translates to CASSQGDRGRTGELFF.

The gene calls are TRBV21-1 and TRBJ1-5; TRBD1 is the table's D call and was not checked against the DNA. TRBV21-1 has pseudogene status. This CDR3 comprises 20 residues. CDR3 in DNA: TGTGCCAGCAGCAAAGTAGGAGGACAGGGGGCCGGGGTCGACAATCAGCCCCAGCATTTT. It translates to CASSKVGGQGAGVDNQPQHF.

This clone was counted a single time. The chain has TRBV6-4 and TRBJ2-1; TRBD2 matches 15 bases. The CDR3 spans 21 residues. Trimming cost V 4 bases and J 3 bases; bases outside gene matches: 16. Germline V gene sequence: CDR1 MRHNA, CDR2 SNTAGT. The CDR3 is CASSGSGTSGRRRLSYNEQFF. Here the CDR3 DNA reads TGTGCCAGCAGTGGCTCCGGGACTAGCGGGAGGCGCCGTCTTAGCTACAATGAGCAGTTCTTC.

The chain is built from TRBV11-2 and TRBJ2-1, with 8 bases aligning to TRBD1. Germline V gene sequence: CDR1 SGHAT, CDR2 FQNNGV. The CDR3 has 18 residues. Trimming cost V 0 bases and J 4 bases; bases outside gene matches: 11. DNA of the CDR3: TGTGCCAGCAGCTTAGAGGTCAGGGGGCGCCGGTATTACAATGAGCAGTTCTTC. Protein: CASSLEVRGRRYYNEQFF.

The chain is built from TRBV2 and TRBJ2-5; D possibly corresponds to TRBD2 (7 bases). Per germline, CDR1 SNHLY and CDR2 FYNNEI. This CDR3 is 15 amino acids long. V was pared by 4 bases and J by 4 bases, with 16 bases between. The CDR3 DNA is TGTGCCAGCAGTGTAAAAGGACTAGGGGGAGAGACCCAGTACTTC. Amino acids: CASSVKGLGGETQYF.

This clone was seen more than once but under ten times. The genes are TRBV6-6 and TRBJ2-2; D perhaps matches TRBD2 (6 bases). V lost 6 bases and J lost 3, with 11 bases in between. This CDR3 region has 14 residues. Germline CDR1 is MNHNY and CDR2 is SVGAGI (reference sequence). The CDR3 reads CASSRGLDTGELFF. The CDR3 nucleotides read TGTGCCAGCAGCCGGGGACTGGACACCGGGGAGCTGTTTTTT.

The chain recombines TRBV19 with TRBJ2-5, with 8 bases lining up with TRBD2. The CDR3 is made up of 17 amino acids. Trimming removed 3 bases from V and 5 bases from J; junction bases left unmatched: 14. Germline values: CDR1 LNHDA, CDR2 SQIVND (reference sequence). In DNA form, the CDR3 reads TGTGCCAGTAGTATGGGACTGACTAGCGCCGGGTACGAGACCCAGTACTTC. Its protein product is CASSMGLTSAGYETQYF.